These 15 T cell receptor beta chains came from one sample sequenced in a study of blood T cell repertoires in COVID-19. Clones were read by immunoSEQ multiplex PCR, and TCRdb kept only the in-frame ones, dropping some. The sample holds under 200,000 clones, 80% to 95% seen once. Sequenced sample: peripheral blood. The receptors were sampled from a man between 50 and 59 years old with acute or convalescent COVID-19.

V usage is TRBV4-1 and J usage is TRBJ2-7, with a tentative D call TRBD1 (6 bases). Between the trimmed V and J ends, which lost 1 base and 4 bases, there was a span of 17 bases. Germline loops: CDR1 MGHRA, CDR2 YSYEKL. The CDR3 has 16 amino acids. CDR3 DNA: TGCGCCAGCAGCCAAGTTTTTGGACAGAGAATATACGAGCAGTACGTC. Protein: CASSQVFGQRIYEQYV.

The CDR3, as DNA: TGCGCCAGCAGCTTGGCGAGGGACCGACTAGGGAATACGCAGTATTTT. Amino acids: CASSLARDRLGNTQYF. The chain employs TRBV5-1 and TRBJ2-3; D might be TRBD2 (6 bases). V lost 0 bases to trimming and J lost 7 bases, with 18 bases between them. Germline V gives CDR1 SGHRS, CDR2 YFSETQ. CDR3 length equals 16 residues.

This chain's CDR3 is CAISPTEGHQPQHF. The CDR3 nucleotides are TGTGCCATCAGTCCAACGGAGGGCCATCAGCCCCAGCATTTT. The rearrangement uses TRBV10-3 and TRBJ1-5; D is uncertain. The V gene lost 5 bases and the J gene lost 5 bases, with 13 bases spanning the gap. Germline V gene sequence: CDR1 ENHRY, CDR2 SYGVKD. The CDR3 totals 14 residues.

This clone appeared once. V usage is TRBV3-1 (or the pseudogene TRBV3-2) and J usage is TRBJ1-6; possibly TRBD1 for D (5 bases). The CDR3 covers 17 residues. Germline CDR1 reads LGHDT; CDR2 reads YNNKEL (reference sequence). V was pared by 1 base and J by 1 base, with 11 bases between. The chain's CDR3 is CASSQGVDSSYNSPLHF. The CDR3, as DNA: TGTGCCAGCAGCCAAGGGGTAGACAGTTCCTATAATTCACCCCTCCACTTT.

V is TRBV5-5 and J is TRBJ1-1; 11 bases map to TRBD1. The CDR3 is made up of 15 amino acids. CDR1 is SGHKS and CDR2 is YYEKEE in the germline V gene (reference sequence). The J segment lost 6 bases and the V segment lost 4 bases, leaving 8 bases of the junction unmatched. The CDR3 loop reads CASSRQPGQGAEAFF. The CDR3 DNA follows: TGTGCCAGCAGCCGTCAACCGGGACAGGGGGCTGAAGCTTTCTTT.

The chain recombines TRBV28 with TRBJ1-1; D not resolved. V shed 4 bases and J shed 7 bases, with 7 bases lying between them. This CDR3 contains 11 residues. From germline, CDR1 is MDHEN and CDR2 SYDVKM. The CDR3: CASSSGLEAFF. CDR3 nucleotides: TGTGCCAGCAGTTCGGGTCTTGAAGCTTTCTTT.

This chain links TRBV3-1 (or the pseudogene TRBV3-2) with TRBJ1-2; D uncertain. This CDR3 is built from 12 residues. Trimming pared 7 bases from V and 6 bases from J, leaving 12 bases between. Per germline, CDR1 LGHDT and CDR2 YNNKEL (reference sequence). CDR3 DNA: TGTGCCAGCACCCTAGGCCCGAATGGCTACACCTTC. This codes for CASTLGPNGYTF.

The J gene is TRBJ2-5, the V gene TRBV24-1; 7 bases line up with TRBD1. CDR3 length: 15 amino acids. The germline V gene has CDR1 KGHDR and CDR2 SFDVKD. The trim removed 4 bases at V and 0 bases at J, leaving 4 bases unmatched. CDR3 residues: CATSERDSYQETQYF. The CDR3 bases are TGTGCCACCAGTGAACGGGACAGTTACCAAGAGACCCAGTACTTC.

This clone was seen only once. The rearrangement links TRBV4-3 to TRBJ1-1; no clear D gene. The CDR3 is 13 residues long. Between the trimmed V and J ends, which lost 5 bases and 1 base, there was a span of 8 bases. Germline assignment: CDR1 LGHNA and CDR2 YSLEER. DNA for the CDR3: TGCGCCAGCAGCAATTCTCGGAACACTGAAGCTTTCTTT. The encoded protein is CASSNSRNTEAFF.

This clone was recorded once. The chain recombines TRBV5-1 with TRBJ2-7; 9 nucleotides match TRBD1. V shed 1 base and J 2 bases; nucleotides not matched to a gene: 4. This CDR3 is 15 amino acids long. From germline, CDR1 is SGHRS and CDR2 YFSETQ. CDR3 sequence: CASSLSGQGPYEQYF. The CDR3 DNA is TGCGCCAGCAGCTTGTCGGGACAGGGCCCCTACGAGCAGTACTTC.

The rearrangement links TRBV12-3 or TRBV12-4 to TRBJ1-5; D is undetermined. This CDR3 contains 13 residues. The V gene lost 11 bases and the J gene lost 2 bases, with 13 bases spanning the gap. The CDR3 DNA follows: TGTGCCGCGGGCCCTGGGGGCAATCAGCCCCAGCATTTT. It translates to CAAGPGGNQPQHF.

The rearrangement links TRBV19 to TRBJ2-7; 9 bases agree with TRBD1. Germline CDR1 LNHDA, CDR2 SQIVND (reference sequence). CDR3 length: 15 amino acids. Losses at the gene ends were 0 bases for V and 1 base for J; bases not matched to a gene: 1. DNA of the CDR3: TGTGCCAGTAGTATAGACGACAGGGGGTCCTACGAGCAGTACTTC. It codes for CASSIDDRGSYEQYF.

The chain uses TRBV28 and TRBJ1-3, with 10 bases fitting TRBD1. Germline V gene sequence: CDR1 MDHEN, CDR2 SYDVKM. Trimming cost V 7 bases and J 0 bases; bases outside gene matches: 9. The CDR3 runs 17 residues. The CDR3 DNA reads as TGTGCCAGCAAATTTGGGACAGGGGCTTTCTCTGGAAACACCATATATTTT. Its translation is CASKFGTGAFSGNTIYF.

The rearrangement joins TRBV15 to TRBJ2-3, with D hard to call. The CDR3 sequence is 14 residues long. With 3 bases removed from V and 0 bases from J, the gap between germline ends came to 7 bases. CDR1 and CDR2 (germline): LNHNV, YYDKDF (reference sequence). CDR3 protein: CATSRTGSTDTQYF. The CDR3 bases are TGTGCCACCAGCAGGACTGGTAGCACAGATACGCAGTATTTT.

This chain links TRBV20-1 with TRBJ2-1, with D maybe TRBD1 (5 bases). This CDR3 is 14 amino acids long. Germline V lookup: CDR1 DFQATT, CDR2 SNEGSKA (reference sequence). Between the trimmed V and J ends, which lost 3 bases and 2 bases, there was a span of 11 bases. The CDR3 region has the DNA TGCAGTGCTAGTAGGGGAATTACCTACAATGAGCAGTTCTTC. Residues: CSASRGITYNEQFF.